The rows below give T cell receptor beta chains drawn from one sample of a study of OX40 agonist ivuxolimab in advanced cancers. Sequencing used immunoSEQ multiplex PCR; TCRdb keeps in-frame clones, though not all of them. The sample includes some 71,000 clones, roughly 84% of them seen just once. The material was CD4+ or CD8+ T cells sorted from blood, obtained in a trial of the OX40 agonist ivuxolimab. The receptors come from an adult with an advanced solid tumor such as melanoma, head and neck, liver or kidney cancer. Each CDR3 is given with its conserved first and last residue. The D gene is left open where the match is weak. Where a row states a size, it is once, few, many or the class of an expanded clone; other rows omit it.

J: TRBJ2-5
D: TRBD2
size: NA
V: TRBV10-3
DNA: TGTGCCATCAGTTCCTTAGCGGGAGAGGGGGAGACCCAGTACTTC
CDR3: CAISSLAGEGETQYF

J: TRBJ2-7
D: TRBD1
size: NA
V: TRBV6-1
DNA: TGTGCCAGCAGTGCGGGACAGGGGCGCTCCTACGAGCAGTACTTC
CDR3: CASSAGQGRSYEQYF

J: TRBJ2-7
D: TRBD2
size: NA
V: TRBV11-2
DNA: TGTGCCAGCAGCTTACTGCGCGGGGGGCCCTACGAGCAGTACTTC
CDR3: CASSLLRGGPYEQYF

J: TRBJ1-1
D: TRBD1
size: NA
V: TRBV27
DNA: TGTGCCAGCAAGAAGGGACAGCTGAACACTGAAGCTTTCTTT
CDR3: CASKKGQLNTEAFF

J: TRBJ2-3
D: NA
size: NA
V: TRBV5-1
DNA: TGCGCCAGCAGCTTGGGGGGAGGTGGCACAGATACGCAGTATTTT
CDR3: CASSLGGGGTDTQYF

J: TRBJ1-1
D: NA
size: NA
V: TRBV28
DNA: TGTGCCAGCAGTTTATGGGGGGGCCTAACCCTGAACACTGAAGCTTTCTTT
CDR3: CASSLWGGLTLNTEAFF

J: TRBJ2-3
D: TRBD2
size: NA
V: TRBV5-6
DNA: TGTGCCAGCAGCACCGTACTAGCGGGAGACACAGATACGCAGTATTTT
CDR3: CASSTVLAGDTDTQYF

J: TRBJ1-1
D: NA
size: NA
V: TRBV5-6
DNA: TGTGCCAGCAGCTTGGTAGGTGGGAACACTGAAGCTTTCTTT
CDR3: CASSLVGGNTEAFF

J: TRBJ2-1
D: NA
size: NA
V: TRBV2
DNA: TGTGCCAGCACTAGACTCGAGAGGGGTGAGCAGTTCTTC
CDR3: CASTRLERGEQFF

J: TRBJ1-4
D: NA
size: NA
V: TRBV11-2
DNA: TGTGCCAGCAGCCGCAGTACTGGCCGGGATGAAAAACTGTTTTTT
CDR3: CASSRSTGRDEKLFF

J: TRBJ1-2
D: NA
size: NA
V: TRBV5-1
DNA: TGCGCCAGCAGCTTGGGGGTCGGCTATGGCTACACCTTC
CDR3: CASSLGVGYGYTF

J: TRBJ2-6
D: NA
size: once
V: TRBV19
DNA: TGTGCCAGTAGTAGGGGAGGTGGGTACTCTGGGGCCAACGTCCTGACTTTC
CDR3: CASSRGGGYSGANVLTF

J: TRBJ2-7
D: NA
size: once
V: TRBV30
DNA: TGTGCCTGGATGGCGGGGCCGACCTACGAGCAGTACTTC
CDR3: CAWMAGPTYEQYF

J: TRBJ2-7
D: TRBD2
size: NA
V: TRBV7-8
DNA: TGTGCCAGCAGCCGGGAGGAGGGAAGGGAGCAGTACTTC
CDR3: CASSREEGREQYF

J: TRBJ1-6
D: NA
size: NA
V: TRBV18
DNA: TGTGCCAGCTCACCGTCGACAGGATCTGCTTCCCCCCTCCACTTT
CDR3: CASSPSTGSASPLHF

J: TRBJ2-5
D: NA
size: NA
V: TRBV6-1
DNA: TGTGCCAGTCATCGGGCCGTAGAGACCCAGTACTTC
CDR3: CASHRAVETQYF

J: TRBJ2-3
D: NA
size: NA
V: TRBV5-8
DNA: TGTGCCAGCAGCCTCTCCGGGTCAAGAAGCACAGATACGCAGTATTTT
CDR3: CASSLSGSRSTDTQYF

J: TRBJ1-1
D: NA
size: NA
V: TRBV21-1
DNA: TGTGCCAGCAGCAAAGCGCTTGTCGGGGGGACGGGCACTGAAGCTTTCTTT
CDR3: CASSKALVGGTGTEAFF

J: TRBJ1-5
D: NA
size: NA
V: TRBV6-1
DNA: TGTGCCAGCAGTTCCCTGTTTGAGGGCGATCAGCCCCAGCATTTT
CDR3: CASSSLFEGDQPQHF

J: TRBJ1-2
D: NA
size: NA
V: TRBV6-1
DNA: TGTGCCAGCAGGCCACAGGGCACCTATGGCTACACCTTC
CDR3: CASRPQGTYGYTF

J: TRBJ1-1
D: NA
size: NA
V: TRBV6-6
DNA: TGTGCCAGCAGTCCCCCAGGGTCCCCTGAAGCTTTCTTT
CDR3: CASSPPGSPEAFF

J: TRBJ2-3
D: NA
size: NA
V: TRBV11-2
DNA: TGTGCCAGCTCATTGGGGGGAGGACCCACAGATACGCAGTATTTT
CDR3: CASSLGGGPTDTQYF

J: TRBJ2-2
D: NA
size: NA
V: TRBV4-2
DNA: TGTGCCAGCAGCCAAGATCGGGCCAACACCGGGGAGCTGTTTTTT
CDR3: CASSQDRANTGELFF

J: TRBJ1-4
D: TRBD1
size: NA
V: TRBV28
DNA: TGTGCCAGCAGTTCCGGGACAGCAGTGGGTAATGAAAAACTGTTTTTT
CDR3: CASSSGTAVGNEKLFF

J: TRBJ2-2
D: NA
size: NA
V: TRBV27
DNA: TGTGCCAGCAGAATCCTCAGCGGGGAGCTGTTTTTT
CDR3: CASRILSGELFF

J: TRBJ2-3
D: NA
size: NA
V: TRBV9
DNA: TGTGCCAGCAGCCCCGAGACAGATACGCAGTATTTT
CDR3: CASSPETDTQYF

J: TRBJ1-4
D: NA
size: NA
V: TRBV11-2
DNA: TGTGCCAGCAGCTCCGGACGCGTTAATGAAAAACTGTTTTTT
CDR3: CASSSGRVNEKLFF

J: TRBJ2-7
D: NA
size: NA
V: TRBV18
DNA: TGTGCCAGCTCACCTCCGGTGTCCTCCTACGAGCAGTACTTC
CDR3: CASSPPVSSYEQYF

J: TRBJ1-1
D: TRBD1
size: NA
V: TRBV30
DNA: TGTGCCCGAAACAGGGGATCGAACACTGAAGCTTTCTTT
CDR3: CARNRGSNTEAFF

J: TRBJ1-5
D: NA
size: few
V: TRBV30
DNA: TGTGCCTGGAGTGTACCCGACATAAACAATCAGCCCCAGCATTTT
CDR3: CAWSVPDINNQPQHF

J: TRBJ2-5
D: NA
size: NA
V: TRBV28
DNA: TGTGCCAGCAGTTTAAGGTCTTGGAGGGGCGGCCAAGAGACCCAGTACTTC
CDR3: CASSLRSWRGGQETQYF

J: TRBJ1-1
D: NA
size: NA
V: TRBV18
DNA: TGTGCCAGCTCACCCCTGGACGGCGTCGAAGCTTTCTTT
CDR3: CASSPLDGVEAFF

J: TRBJ2-1
D: TRBD2
size: NA
V: TRBV5-6
DNA: TGTGCCAGCAGCTTCCCGACTAGCGGGGGGGTAAATGAGCAGTTCTTC
CDR3: CASSFPTSGGVNEQFF

J: TRBJ2-5
D: TRBD2
size: NA
V: TRBV6-1
DNA: TGTGCCAGCAGTGAATGGCTAGCGGATCAAGAGACCCAGTACTTC
CDR3: CASSEWLADQETQYF

J: TRBJ2-5
D: NA
size: once
V: TRBV5-1
DNA: TGCGCCAGCAGCTTGGCTGAGACCCAGTACTTC
CDR3: CASSLAETQYF

J: TRBJ1-5
D: NA
size: NA
V: TRBV28
DNA: TGTGCCAGCAGTAAGCGGCGAGGGCGCAATCAGCCCCAGCATTTT
CDR3: CASSKRRGRNQPQHF

J: TRBJ1-1
D: NA
size: NA
V: TRBV18
DNA: TGTGCCAGCTCCCCCCTCGAGGGTACTGAAGCTTTCTTT
CDR3: CASSPLEGTEAFF

J: TRBJ1-1
D: NA
size: NA
V: TRBV5-5
DNA: TGTGCCAGCTTCCACAGGGATATGAACACTGAAGCTTTCTTT
CDR3: CASFHRDMNTEAFF

J: TRBJ1-1
D: TRBD1
size: NA
V: TRBV9
DNA: TGTGCCAGCAGCGTAGCTTTAGGGGACAGGGGGAACACTGAAGCTTTCTTT
CDR3: CASSVALGDRGNTEAFF

J: TRBJ1-5
D: NA
size: NA
V: TRBV7-9
DNA: TGTGCCAGCAGCTTAGTTGGGGGAGCCAGGGCTCAGCCCCAGCATTTT
CDR3: CASSLVGGARAQPQHF

J: TRBJ2-5
D: TRBD1
size: NA
V: TRBV19
DNA: TGTGCCAGTAGTATAGAGACAGGGGGCAAAGAGACCCAGTACTTC
CDR3: CASSIETGGKETQYF

J: TRBJ2-4
D: NA
size: NA
V: TRBV27
DNA: TGTGCCAGCAGTTTAAGTACTAGCCTTAAAAACATTCAGTACTTC
CDR3: CASSLSTSLKNIQYF

J: TRBJ1-5
D: TRBD1
size: once
V: TRBV11-1
DNA: TGTGCCAGCAGACGTCCGGGACAGAAAAGCAATCAGCCCCAGCATTTT
CDR3: CASRRPGQKSNQPQHF

J: TRBJ1-2
D: NA
size: NA
V: TRBV6-1
DNA: TGTGCCAGTACTGCGGTTAACTATGGCTACACCTTC
CDR3: CASTAVNYGYTF

J: TRBJ1-1
D: TRBD1
size: NA
V: TRBV5-1
DNA: TGCGCCAGCAGCCCTGCTTCCGGGACAGGGAACACTGAAGCTTTCTTT
CDR3: CASSPASGTGNTEAFF

J: TRBJ2-5
D: TRBD1
size: NA
V: TRBV6-1
DNA: TGCCTGACAGGGTGGGAGACCCAGTACTTC
CDR3: CLTGWETQYF

J: TRBJ2-1
D: TRBD2
size: NA
V: TRBV4-1
DNA: TGCGCCAGCAGCCAGTTAGATATGGGACTAATCTTGTACAATGAGCAGTTCTTC
CDR3: CASSQLDMGLILYNEQFF

J: TRBJ2-2
D: NA
size: NA
V: TRBV6-1
DNA: TGTGCCAGCAGCCGGACCGGGGAGCTGTTTTTT
CDR3: CASSRTGELFF

J: TRBJ2-3
D: NA
size: NA
V: TRBV2
DNA: TGTGCCAGCAAAGTCGGAGATACGCAGTATTTT
CDR3: CASKVGDTQYF

J: TRBJ1-1
D: TRBD1
size: NA
V: TRBV19
DNA: TGTGCCAGTAAAATCGAGGGACAGGTTATGAACACTGAAGCTTTCTTT
CDR3: CASKIEGQVMNTEAFF

J: TRBJ2-1
D: NA
size: NA
V: TRBV27
DNA: TGTGCCAGCAGCACTCGGGGCCAGGGACCAGATGAGCAGTTCTTC
CDR3: CASSTRGQGPDEQFF

J: TRBJ2-5
D: NA
size: NA
V: TRBV5-1
DNA: TGCGCCAGCAGCTTCGGGACGGAAGAGACCCAGTACTTC
CDR3: CASSFGTEETQYF

J: TRBJ2-6
D: NA
size: NA
V: TRBV5-1
DNA: TGCGCCAGCTCTGAAGACTCTGGGGCCAACGTCCTGACTTTC
CDR3: CASSEDSGANVLTF